Listed below are T cell receptor beta chains from one sample, sequenced in a study of T cell responses to AZD1222 COVID-19 vaccine. Sequenced by immunoSEQ multiplex PCR; TCRdb stores in-frame clones only, minus some. The sample holds 85,000 to 130,000 clones, over 90% seen once. Sample: peripheral blood, taken on day 0 of AZD1222 vaccination. The receptors derive from an adult in good health. The CDR3 runs from the conserved cysteine through the conserved F or W. Each record gives: V gene, J gene, clone size, D gene, CDR3 DNA, CDR3 protein. The D gene is left open where the match is weak. Size tells how often a clone was seen (once, few, many) or the class of an expanded clone, and some rows leave it out.

TRBV2	TRBJ1-2	-	-	TGTGCCAGCGTATCGGACAGTAACTATGGCTACACCTTC	CASVSDSNYGYTF
TRBV18	TRBJ2-2	-	-	TGTGCCAGCTCACCCAACCTACTAGCTTTGAACACCGGGGAGCTGTTTTTT	CASSPNLLALNTGELFF
TRBV4-1	TRBJ2-5	-	-	TGCGCCAGCAGCCAAGATCTCGGATTCATTGCCCCAGAGACCCAGTACTTC	CASSQDLGFIAPETQYF
TRBV5-4	TRBJ2-1	-	-	TGTGCCAGCAGCTTGAGCTACAATGAGCAGTTCTTC	CASSLSYNEQFF
TRBV5-1	TRBJ2-7	-	-	TGCGCCAGCAGCTTGGGCGGGACAGAAGGCTACGAGCAGTACTTC	CASSLGGTEGYEQYF
TRBV6-4	TRBJ2-2	few	-	TGTGCCACCTCAGGGAGCCCAGGAACCGGGGAGCTGTTTTTT	CATSGSPGTGELFF
TRBV28	TRBJ2-6	-	TRBD2	TGTGCCACCGGGGGGGCTCCTGGGGCCAACGTCCTGACTTTC	CATGGAPGANVLTF
TRBV24-1	TRBJ2-1	-	-	TGTGCCACCAGTGACCCGTCGGACGCGAGCTCCTACAATGAGCAGTTCTTC	CATSDPSDASSYNEQFF
TRBV27	TRBJ2-3	-	-	TGTGCCAGCAGTTTAATCCCGGGGTCGGATACGCAGTATTTT	CASSLIPGSDTQYF
TRBV2	TRBJ1-6	few	-	TGTGCCAGCAGTGACGGTGCCGTCTATTCACCCCTCCACTTT	CASSDGAVYSPLHF
TRBV4-1	TRBJ2-5	-	-	TGCGCCAGCAGCCAAGTTTCCTTGACGGGGGTAGAGACCCAGTACTTC	CASSQVSLTGVETQYF
TRBV10-3	TRBJ2-2	-	-	TGTGCCATCAGTGAGGACTACACCGGGGAGCTGTTTTTT	CAISEDYTGELFF
TRBV7-8	TRBJ2-1	-	-	TGTGCCAGCAGCCCTCGCGGTGGATCCCTCGGGAATGAGCAGTTCTTC	CASSPRGGSLGNEQFF
TRBV24-1	TRBJ2-2	-	-	TGTGCCACCAGTGACGTAGGACAGAAGAACACCGGGGAGCTGTTTTTT	CATSDVGQKNTGELFF
TRBV9	TRBJ1-1	-	-	TGTGCCAGCAGCGCGACATCAAACACTGAAGCTTTCTTT	CASSATSNTEAFF
TRBV23-1	TRBJ1-1	-	TRBD1	TGCGCCAGCAGACCACTCTATCCCCCAGGGGGCGCCTTTCGCCAAGCTTTCTTT	CASRPLYPPGGAFRQAFF
TRBV11-2	TRBJ2-7	once	-	TGTGCCAGCACCCTCAACGGGGGAATCCCTATGGGCGAGCAGTACTTC	CASTLNGGIPMGEQYF
TRBV2	TRBJ1-1	-	-	TGTGCCAGCAGTGGGACTTGGGGGAACACTGAAGCTTTCTTT	CASSGTWGNTEAFF
TRBV18	TRBJ1-1	-	TRBD1	TGTGCCAGCTCACCCCCGGACAGGAAGCGGAGAGAAGCTTTCTTT	CASSPPDRKRREAFF
TRBV11-2	TRBJ2-7	-	-	TGTGCCAGCAGAAAGACAGGCATCTCCTACGAGCAGTACTTC	CASRKTGISYEQYF
TRBV19	TRBJ2-3	-	TRBD2	TGTGCCAGTCCAACTAGCGGGAGACGATATACGCAGTATTTT	CASPTSGRRYTQYF
TRBV6-1	TRBJ1-1	few	-	TGTGCCAGCAGTGAATCACAGGCCATAAACGAAGCTTTCTTT	CASSESQAINEAFF
TRBV24-1	TRBJ2-5	-	TRBD2	TGTGCCACCAGTGCCGAACTAGCGGGAGTAGGTGAGACCCAGTACTTC	CATSAELAGVGETQYF
TRBV11-2	TRBJ2-7	once	-	TGTGCCAGCAGCTTTTTTGGGCGGGACTACGAGCAGTACTTC	CASSFFGRDYEQYF
TRBV14	TRBJ1-1	-	-	TGTGCCAGCAGCCAAGAACGGGGCACTGAAGCTTTCTTT	CASSQERGTEAFF